What follows is one T cell receptor (beta chain) and its context. The source of the sample is a study of control samples from healthy donors and cancer patients. Profiled with immunoSEQ multiplex PCR; TCRdb holds only in-frame clones, not every one. The sample lists about 55,000 clones; 88% were seen once. This CDR3 contains 15 residues. Per germline, CDR1 KGHSH and CDR2 LQKENI. With 6 bases clipped from V and 7 bases from J, the junction kept 10 bases outside the gene matches. The TCR sequence derives from a man over 45 in good health. The rearrangement joins TRBV18 to TRBJ1-5; 9 positions agree with TRBD1. Material for sequencing was blood. The CDR3 reads CASSRDGTGSQPQHF. As DNA, the CDR3 is TGTGCCAGCTCGAGGGACGGGACAGGGTCCCAGCCCCAGCATTTT.